These 17 T cell receptor beta chains were sequenced from one sample in a study of T-cell memory formation after mild COVID-19. TCRdb reprocessed the 5' RACE reads via MiXCR and lists one record per CDR3 protein. The sample shows roughly 160,000 distinct CDR3 sequences, 13% of them seen only once. The sample was PBMCs or a T cell subset sorted from them (not recorded which). All receptors derive from a man aged 18-30 years who had mild COVID-19 (a few samples of this study predate the infection). Cell type and time point are not known.

V usage is TRBV10-3 and J usage is TRBJ2-1, with D possibly TRBD1 on 7 matching bases. The V gene lost 7 bases and the J gene lost 7 bases, with 17 bases spanning the gap. This CDR3 contains 14 residues. Germline loops: CDR1 ENHRY, CDR2 SYGVKD. The chain's CDR3 is CAITPGAGGNEQFF. The CDR3 nucleotides read TGTGCCATCACCCCGGGGGCAGGGGGGAATGAGCAGTTCTTC.

Ten or more counts support this clonotype. This chain links TRBV12-3 or TRBV12-4 with TRBJ2-4; D is ambiguous. V was clipped by 6 bases and J by 4 bases, with 13 bases between them. The CDR3 covers 14 residues. The CDR3 DNA is TGTGCCAGCAGACCCCGGGCGGCTAAAAACATTCAGTACTTC. It is translated as CASRPRAAKNIQYF.

The sample holds many counts of this clonotype. The J gene is TRBJ1-4, the V gene TRBV20-1, with D unclear. The CDR3 covers 14 residues. Trimming removed 0 bases from V and 6 bases from J, with 11 bases in between. Germline V CDR1 and CDR2: DFQATT, SNEGSKA (reference sequence). CDR3 nucleotides: TGCAGTGCTAGAGATAGGCCCAGAGATGAAAAACTGTTTTTT. Protein product: CSARDRPRDEKLFF.

This clonotype has just a few counts. This chain joins TRBV12-3 or TRBV12-4 and TRBJ2-7; possibly TRBD2 for D (6 bases). This CDR3 region has 13 residues. Trimming removed 5 bases from V and 6 bases from J, with 14 bases in between. The CDR3: CASSASAGREQYV. CDR3 DNA sequence: TGTGCCAGCAGTGCCAGCGCGGGGCGCGAGCAGTACGTC.

The chain links TRBV7-9 to TRBJ2-2; D gene unclear. CDR1 SEHNR and CDR2 FQNEAQ come from the germline V gene (reference sequence). With 5 bases removed from V and 7 bases from J, the gap between germline ends came to 14 bases. The CDR3 has 14 residues. The CDR3 coding sequence is TGTGCCAGCAGCCCCCCTAACAGTGTCGGGGAGCTGTTTTTT. Its protein product is CASSPPNSVGELFF.

This clonotype was observed at least ten times. CDR3 nucleotides: TGTGCCAGCAGCTCCCAGGGGGCGCTTGGCAATGAGCAGTTCTTC. Translating gives CASSSQGALGNEQFF. This chain uses TRBV6-5 with TRBJ2-1; TRBD1 matches at 8 bases. The CDR3 consists of 15 residues. Looked up from germline, CDR1 is MNHEY and CDR2 is SVGAGI. The ends lost 6 bases at V and 6 bases at J; junction bases unmatched: 10.

The V and J genes are TRBV2 and TRBJ2-2; TRBD1 is a possible D gene (6 bases). This CDR3 is built from 13 residues. Germline V gives CDR1 SNHLY, CDR2 FYNNEI. Between the trimmed V and J ends, which lost 10 bases and 3 bases, there was a span of 12 bases. The chain's CDR3 is CATKDSYTGELFF. The CDR3, as DNA: TGTGCCACTAAGGACAGTTACACCGGGGAGCTGTTTTTT. Based on the CDR3 plus reference TRBV2 and TRBJ2-2, the full variable domain is EPEVTQTPSHQVTQMGQEVILRCVPISNHLYFYWYRQILGQKVEFLVSFYNNEISEKSEIFDDQFSVERPDGSNFTLKIRSTKLEDSAMYFCATKDSYTGELFFGEGSRLTVL.

This clonotype has more than one count but fewer than ten. The chain combines TRBV7-9 with TRBJ2-3; D gene uncertain. Trimming took off 5 bases at V and 8 bases at J, with 11 bases between the two ends. There are 12 residues in the CDR3. In germline, CDR1 is SEHNR, CDR2 FQNEAQ (reference sequence). CDR3 DNA sequence: TGTGCCAGCAGCCCGACCCCGGGTACGCAGTATTTT. It encodes CASSPTPGTQYF.

CDR3 sequence reads: CASSLRTSGNTIYF. CDR3 nucleotides: TGTGCCAGCAGTTTGCGGACCTCTGGAAACACCATATATTTT. The V call is TRBV12-3 or TRBV12-4, the J call TRBJ1-3; D unresolved. V gave up 3 bases and J gave up 0 bases, with 6 bases separating them. There are 14 residues in the CDR3.

The chain couples TRBV4-1 to TRBJ1-2; D ambiguous. The CDR3 has 17 amino acids. V lost 4 bases to trimming and J lost 5 bases, with 23 bases between them. Germline CDR1 reads MGHRA; CDR2 reads YSYEKL. CDR3 nucleotides: TGCGCCAGCAGCCCCCTCCGGGCAGTCAGCCCAAGGTATGGCTACACCTTC. It yields the protein CASSPLRAVSPRYGYTF.

This clonotype was seen more than once but under ten times. The chain recombines TRBV20-1 with TRBJ2-1; TRBD1 matches at 10 bases. This CDR3 is 13 amino acids long. Germline values: CDR1 DFQATT, CDR2 SNEGSKA (reference sequence). Here the CDR3 DNA reads TGCGGCGGGGGACAGGGGCTATCCGATGAGCAGTTCTTC. This sequence encodes CGGGQGLSDEQFF.

This clonotype turned up a few times. This chain joins TRBV9 and TRBJ1-6, with 9 bases lining up with TRBD1. The CDR3 is made up of 15 amino acids. Germline V CDR1 and CDR2: SGDLS, YYNGEE. Trimming removed 3 bases from V and 7 bases from J; junction bases left unmatched: 5. The CDR3 region has the DNA TGTGCCAGCAGCGCGGGGACAGGGCGAAATTCACCCCTCCACTTT. It codes for CASSAGTGRNSPLHF. The full variable domain, with the rest looked up from reference TRBV9 and TRBJ1-6, is DSGVTQTPKHLITATGQRVTLRCSPRSGDLSVYWYQQSLDQGLQFLIQYYNGEERAKGNILERFSAQQFPDLHSELNLSSLELGDSALYFCASSAGTGRNSPLHFGNGTRLTVT.

CDR3 DNA: TGCGCCAGCGGGGTAGACCTGGATTCGATTGATACGCAGTATTTT. Its protein is CASGVDLDSIDTQYF. The genes are TRBV4-3 and TRBJ2-3; D gene ambiguous. CDR1 LGHNA and CDR2 YSLEER come from the germline V gene. The CDR3 has 15 residues. V lost 8 bases and J 6 bases, leaving 21 bases between the germline ends.

The rearrangement joins TRBV5-1 to TRBJ2-2, with D perhaps given as TRBD1 or TRBD2 (5 bases each). The CDR3 spans 15 residues. Between the trimmed V and J ends, which lost 0 bases and 4 bases, there was a span of 10 bases. CDR1 and CDR2 from the germline V gene are SGHRS and YFSETQ. The CDR3 DNA is TGCGCCAGCAGCTTGGATCCGGGGACCACCGGGGAGCTGTTTTTT. It codes for CASSLDPGTTGELFF.

This clonotype appeared a few times. The CDR3 region is CASSLEGIGNTEAFF. The CDR3 nucleotides read TGCGCCAGCAGCTTGGAGGGGATTGGGAACACTGAAGCTTTCTTT. This rearrangement joins TRBV5-1 to TRBJ1-1, with D possibly TRBD1 on 5 matching bases. Germline V gene sequence: CDR1 SGHRS, CDR2 YFSETQ. The CDR3 runs 15 residues. V was trimmed by 0 bases and J by 1 base, leaving 10 bases between them.

The V and J genes are TRBV5-1 and TRBJ1-1; TRBD1 matches at 8 bases. CDR1 and CDR2 from the germline V gene are SGHRS and YFSETQ. This CDR3 comprises 13 residues. Unmatched junction bases numbered 3, after V lost 3 bases and J lost 5 bases. As DNA, the CDR3 is TGCGCCAGCAGCTACAGGGGGGGGACTGAAGCTTTCTTT. It encodes CASSYRGGTEAFF.

This clonotype was picked up a small number of times. The chain has TRBV2 and TRBJ2-7; D possibly corresponds to TRBD1 (5 bases). Per the germline V gene, CDR1 is SNHLY and CDR2 is FYNNEI. The CDR3 is 14 residues long. Between the trimmed V and J ends, which lost 2 bases and 5 bases, there was a span of 13 bases. The CDR3 loop reads CASSERGALNEQYF. The CDR3, as DNA: TGTGCCAGCAGTGAAAGGGGCGCCCTTAACGAGCAGTACTTC.